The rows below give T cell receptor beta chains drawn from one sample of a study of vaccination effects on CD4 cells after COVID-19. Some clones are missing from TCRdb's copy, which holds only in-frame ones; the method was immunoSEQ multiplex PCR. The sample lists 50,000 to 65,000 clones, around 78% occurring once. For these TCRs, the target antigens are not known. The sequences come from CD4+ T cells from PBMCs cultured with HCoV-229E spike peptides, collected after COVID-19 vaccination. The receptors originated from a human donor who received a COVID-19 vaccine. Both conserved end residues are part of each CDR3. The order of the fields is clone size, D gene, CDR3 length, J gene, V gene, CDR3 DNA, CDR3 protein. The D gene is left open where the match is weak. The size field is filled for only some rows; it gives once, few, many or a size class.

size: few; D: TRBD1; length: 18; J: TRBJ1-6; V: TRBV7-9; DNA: TGTGCCAGCAGCTTAGGCCGACAGGGTATAGCGGATAATTCACCCCTCCACTTT; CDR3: CASSLGRQGIADNSPLHF
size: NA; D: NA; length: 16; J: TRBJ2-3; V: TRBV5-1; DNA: TGCGCCAGCAGCTTGGGACTGGGGGATTGGACAGATACGCAGTATTTT; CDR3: CASSLGLGDWTDTQYF
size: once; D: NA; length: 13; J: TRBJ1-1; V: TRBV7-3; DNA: TGTGCCAGCAGCTTCACGGGGGACACTGAAGCTTTCTTT; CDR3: CASSFTGDTEAFF
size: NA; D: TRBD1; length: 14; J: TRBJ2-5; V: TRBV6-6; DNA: TGTGCCAGCAGAAAACAGGGGGGCCAAGAGACCCAGTACTTC; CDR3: CASRKQGGQETQYF
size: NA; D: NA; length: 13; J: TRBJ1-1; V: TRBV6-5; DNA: TGTGCCAGCAGTTACTCGGAGTACACTGAAGCTTTCTTT; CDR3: CASSYSEYTEAFF
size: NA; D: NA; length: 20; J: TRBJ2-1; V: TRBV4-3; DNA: TGCGCCAGCAGCCGGTTTTCGGGCGGGCCTAACCCTAGCTCCTACAATGAGCAGTTCTTC; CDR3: CASSRFSGGPNPSSYNEQFF
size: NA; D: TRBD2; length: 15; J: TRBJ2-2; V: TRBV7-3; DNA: TGTGCCAGCAGTACGGGGGGGCGGAACACCGGGGAGCTGTTTTTT; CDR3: CASSTGGRNTGELFF
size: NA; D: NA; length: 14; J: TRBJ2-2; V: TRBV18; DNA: TGTGCCAGCTCACCCCGGGGAGGCGGCGGGGAGCTGTTTTTT; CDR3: CASSPRGGGGELFF
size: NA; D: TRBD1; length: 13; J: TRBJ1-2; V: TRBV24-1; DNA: TGTGCCACCAACGCAGGGGGCTTAGAAGGCTACACCTTC; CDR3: CATNAGGLEGYTF
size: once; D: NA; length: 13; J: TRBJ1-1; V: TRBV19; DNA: TGTGCCAGTAGTATGTCCAGGGGAGAGGGGGCTTTCTTT; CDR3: CASSMSRGEGAFF
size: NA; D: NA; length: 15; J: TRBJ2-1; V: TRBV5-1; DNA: TGCGCCAGCAGCGCCCTAAGGGGCTCCTACAATGAGCAGTTCTTC; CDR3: CASSALRGSYNEQFF
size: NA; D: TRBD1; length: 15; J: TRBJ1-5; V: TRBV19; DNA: TGTGCCAGTAGGCCCGGGACAGGGGTGGGTCAGCCCCAGCATTTT; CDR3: CASRPGTGVGQPQHF
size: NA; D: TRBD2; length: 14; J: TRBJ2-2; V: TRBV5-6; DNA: TGTGCCAGCAGACTGGGACTAGCCACCGGGGAGCTGTTTTTT; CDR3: CASRLGLATGELFF
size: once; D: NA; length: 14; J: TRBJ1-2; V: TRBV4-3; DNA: TGCGCCAGCAGCCAAACGGGGGGCCTCTATGGCTACACCTTC; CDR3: CASSQTGGLYGYTF
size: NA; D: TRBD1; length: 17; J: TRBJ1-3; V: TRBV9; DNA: TGTGCCAGCAGCCCGGAGCCCCGGACAGGGGGGCTAAACACCATATATTTT; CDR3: CASSPEPRTGGLNTIYF
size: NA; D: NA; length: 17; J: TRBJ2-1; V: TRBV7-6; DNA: TGTGCCAGCAGCTTAGCCACAGGGCTAGTGTCCTACAATGAGCAGTTCTTC; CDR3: CASSLATGLVSYNEQFF
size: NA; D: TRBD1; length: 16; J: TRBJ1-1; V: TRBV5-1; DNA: TGCGCCAGCAGCTTGGCCGGGGTCCAGGGGGGGACTGAAGCTTTCTTT; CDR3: CASSLAGVQGGTEAFF